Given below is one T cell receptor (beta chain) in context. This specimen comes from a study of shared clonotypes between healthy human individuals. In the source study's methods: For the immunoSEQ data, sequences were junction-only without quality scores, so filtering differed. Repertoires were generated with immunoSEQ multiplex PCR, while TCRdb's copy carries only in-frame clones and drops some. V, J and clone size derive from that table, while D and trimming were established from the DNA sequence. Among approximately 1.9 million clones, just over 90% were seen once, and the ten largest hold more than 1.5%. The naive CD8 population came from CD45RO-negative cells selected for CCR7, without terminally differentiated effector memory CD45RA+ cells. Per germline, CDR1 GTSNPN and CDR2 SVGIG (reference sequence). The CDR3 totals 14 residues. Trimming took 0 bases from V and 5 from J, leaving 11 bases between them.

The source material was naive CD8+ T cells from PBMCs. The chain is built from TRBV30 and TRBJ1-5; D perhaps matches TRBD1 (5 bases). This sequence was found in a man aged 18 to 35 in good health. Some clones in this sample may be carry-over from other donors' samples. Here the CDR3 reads CAWSVSGGDQPQHF. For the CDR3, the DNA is TGTGCCTGGAGTGTATCGGGGGGTGATCAGCCCCAGCATTTT.